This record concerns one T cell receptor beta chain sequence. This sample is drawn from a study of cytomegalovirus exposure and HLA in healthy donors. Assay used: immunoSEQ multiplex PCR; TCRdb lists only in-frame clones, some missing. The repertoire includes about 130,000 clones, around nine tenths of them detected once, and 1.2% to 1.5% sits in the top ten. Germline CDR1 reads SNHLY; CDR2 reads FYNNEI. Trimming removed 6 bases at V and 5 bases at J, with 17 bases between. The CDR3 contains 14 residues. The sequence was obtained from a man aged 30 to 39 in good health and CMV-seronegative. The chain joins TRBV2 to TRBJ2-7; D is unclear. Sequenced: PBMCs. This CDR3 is CASRGRQVHHEQYF. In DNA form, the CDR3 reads TGTGCCAGCAGAGGCAGACAAGTCCACCACGAGCAGTACTTC.